These 14 T cell receptor beta chains originate from one sample sequenced in a study of blood T cell repertoires in COVID-19. Here immunoSEQ multiplex PCR was the method, and the copy in TCRdb shows in-frame clones only, minus some. The sample holds tens of thousands of clones, approximately 90% seen once. The sequencing input was peripheral blood. The receptors here all came from a man aged 45 to 65 with acute or convalescent COVID-19.

J is TRBJ2-7 and V is TRBV7-2; D is unclear. The V end lost 4 bases, the J end lost 5 bases, and 12 bases lay between the germline ends. This CDR3 is built from 13 residues. In germline, CDR1 is SGHTA, CDR2 FQGNSA. DNA of the CDR3: TGTGCCAGCAGCTCGACATTGGATAACGAGCAGTACGTC. Translating it yields CASSSTLDNEQYV.

The chain combines TRBV6-7 with TRBJ1-1; D may be TRBD1 (6 bases). TRBV6-7 qualifies as an ORF whose function is uncertain. V lost 4 bases and J 1 base, leaving 25 bases between the germline ends. The CDR3 has 19 residues. DNA for the CDR3: TGTGCCAGCAGTTCGAGGGCCTTAACAGGGTTCCAGGGGAACACTGAAGCTTTCTTT. The encoded protein is CASSSRALTGFQGNTEAFF.

This clone was detected once. This rearrangement joins TRBV2 to TRBJ2-1; D may be TRBD2 (5 bases). The CDR3 is 15 residues long. Trimming cost V 6 bases and J 0 bases, with 12 bases left between them. Germline CDR1 SNHLY, CDR2 FYNNEI. The CDR3, as DNA: TGTGCCAGCAGCAGCACGGGAAGCTCCTACAATGAGCAGTTCTTC. Its protein is CASSSTGSSYNEQFF.

The V gene is TRBV2, the J gene TRBJ1-4; D remains ambiguous. From germline, CDR1 is SNHLY and CDR2 FYNNEI. Trimming took off 2 bases at V and 5 bases at J, with 9 bases between the two ends. The CDR3 sequence is 14 residues long. The CDR3 region has the DNA TGTGCCAGCAGTGAATTTGTAATCAATGAAAAACTGTTTTTT. This codes for CASSEFVINEKLFF. The full variable domain, with the rest looked up from reference TRBV2 and TRBJ1-4, is EPEVTQTPSHQVTQMGQEVILRCVPISNHLYFYWYRQILGQKVEFLVSFYNNEISEKSEIFDDQFSVERPDGSNFTLKIRSTKLEDSAMYFCASSEFVINEKLFFGSGTQLSVL.

The chain couples TRBV27 to TRBJ2-7; 11 bases are a match to TRBD1. There are 14 residues in the CDR3. V shed 5 bases and J 6 bases; nucleotides not matched to a gene: 6. Germline V gene data show CDR1 as MNHEY and CDR2 as SMNVEV (reference sequence). The DNA of the CDR3 is TGTGCCAGCAGTACTTGGACAGGGGGCTTCGAGCAGTACTTC. As protein: CASSTWTGGFEQYF.

The J gene is TRBJ2-3, the V gene TRBV6-5; the D gene is possibly TRBD2 (5 bases). From germline, CDR1 is MNHEY and CDR2 SVGAGI. The V end lost 10 bases, the J end lost 4 bases, and 9 bases lay between the germline ends. This CDR3 comprises 11 residues. CDR3 DNA: TGTGCCACGACGCGGGCAGATACGCAGTATTTT. Its translation is CATTRADTQYF.

The V call is TRBV6-2 or TRBV6-3, the J call TRBJ1-2; 9 nucleotides align to TRBD1. The CDR3 spans 17 residues. The junction had 15 bases not matched to a gene; V was cut back by 2 bases and J by 8 bases. The V gene's germline CDR1 is MNHEY and CDR2 SVGEGT. CDR3 DNA sequence: TGTGCCAGCAGTTACCCGTGGACAGGGGTGGAGTTCGTAGGCTACACCTTC. Its protein product is CASSYPWTGVEFVGYTF.

This rearrangement joins TRBV18 to TRBJ2-3; D may be TRBD2 (6 bases). The CDR3 covers 15 residues. The germline V gene has CDR1 KGHSH and CDR2 LQKENI. Trimming removed 4 bases at V and 0 bases at J, with 11 bases between. The CDR3 loop is CASSRSGTSTDTQYF. In DNA form, the CDR3 reads TGTGCCAGCTCACGTAGCGGCACTAGCACAGATACGCAGTATTTT.

The V call is TRBV28, the J call TRBJ1-6, with D unresolved. Germline V CDR1 and CDR2: MDHEN, SYDVKM. Trimming pared 8 bases from V and 5 bases from J, leaving 16 bases between. The CDR3 runs to 15 residues. The CDR3 is CASRWAQRNNSPLHF. The DNA for the CDR3 is TGTGCCAGCCGCTGGGCACAACGAAATAATTCACCCCTCCACTTT.

This clone came up once. This rearrangement joins TRBV25-1 to TRBJ1-2, with TRBD1 matching 8 bases. Germline loops: CDR1 MGHDK, CDR2 SYGVNS. V trimming: 4 bases; J trimming: 7 bases; junction bases outside the gene matches: 11. The CDR3 is 15 residues long. The CDR3 is CASSAPGQDWRGYTF. DNA of the CDR3: TGTGCCAGCAGTGCTCCGGGACAGGATTGGCGTGGCTACACCTTC.

This sequence joins TRBV6-5 and TRBJ2-2; 7 bases line up with TRBD2. The J segment lost 5 bases and the V segment lost 8 bases, leaving 11 bases of the junction unmatched. Germline V CDR1 and CDR2: MNHEY, SVGAGI. The CDR3 is made up of 15 amino acids. CDR3 sequence (DNA): TGTGCCAGCGTCACAATGACGGGAGGAACCGGGGAGCTGTTTTTT. Its protein is CASVTMTGGTGELFF.

This clone showed up just a few times. The chain's CDR3 is CAISEDNYEQYV. The CDR3 nucleotides are TGTGCCATCAGTGAGGACAACTACGAGCAGTACGTC. The rearrangement joins TRBV10-3 to TRBJ2-7; unclear D gene. The CDR3 totals 12 residues. Germline V gene data show CDR1 as ENHRY and CDR2 as SYGVKD. V lost 2 bases and J 3 bases, leaving 5 bases between the germline ends.

This clone came up a few times. V usage is TRBV5-5 and J usage is TRBJ2-7; D remains unclear. The CDR3 totals 15 residues. With 4 bases removed from V and 0 bases from J, the gap between germline ends came to 14 bases. Germline CDR1 is SGHKS and CDR2 is YYEKEE (reference sequence). Here the CDR3 DNA reads TGTGCCAGCAGCCCCGATGCGGTTAGCTCCTACGAGCAGTACGTC. Residues: CASSPDAVSSYEQYV.

This sequence joins TRBV28 and TRBJ2-7; tentative D call: TRBD1 (6 bases). Trimming took 7 bases from V and 2 from J, leaving 9 bases between them. In germline, CDR1 is MDHEN, CDR2 SYDVKM. This CDR3 has 12 residues. As DNA, the CDR3 is TGTGCCAGCAAGGGACACCCCTACGAGCAGTACTTC. Its protein product is CASKGHPYEQYF.